This entry features one TCR beta chain sequence. In the original processing: Estimates of nucleated cell counts were drawn from the amplification of reference gene primers. TCRdb's copy holds only in-frame clones and misses some; the assay was immunoSEQ multiplex PCR. V and J calls and clone size are given by that table; D and trimming were obtained from the DNA. Of a few hundred thousand clones listed, 88% are singletons. V shed 0 bases and J shed 2 bases, with 4 bases lying between them. CDR3 length: 13 amino acids. Germline CDR1 reads ENHRY; CDR2 reads SYGVKD. This specimen comes from a study of blood T cell repertoires in COVID-19. Study overall: T cells, B-cell-depleted T cells, or PBMCs provided the cDNA or gDNA that served as material.

This chain joins TRBV10-3 and TRBJ1-2, with D uncertain. The material sequenced was PBMCs or T cells enriched from blood (not recorded which). The sequence came from a woman aged 25-40 years who had recovered from COVID-19. The CDR3 region has the DNA TGTGCCATCAGTGAGTCGAGCAACTATGGCTACACCTTC. This gives the protein CAISESSNYGYTF.